What follows describes a single T cell receptor beta chain. This entry comes from a study of blood T cell repertoires in COVID-19. Methods used by the authors: Quantification of nucleated cells was approximated via reference gene primer amplification. Assay: immunoSEQ multiplex PCR; the TCRdb copy retains only in-frame clones and omits some. For V, J and clone size, that table is used; D and trimming come from the DNA. Of 300,000 or so clones in the sample, 86% were seen once. The junction had 5 bases not matched to a gene; V was cut back by 2 bases and J by 4 bases. From germline, CDR1 is SGHTS and CDR2 YDEGEE. The CDR3 length is 15 residues.

The receptor comes from a woman between 45 and 65 years old with acute or convalescent COVID-19. Material: peripheral blood. The V and J genes are TRBV5-8 and TRBJ2-1, with TRBD1 matching over 8 bases. CDR3 residues: CASSFGDRLYNEQFF. CDR3 bases: TGTGCCAGCAGCTTTGGGGACAGGCTATACAATGAGCAGTTCTTC.